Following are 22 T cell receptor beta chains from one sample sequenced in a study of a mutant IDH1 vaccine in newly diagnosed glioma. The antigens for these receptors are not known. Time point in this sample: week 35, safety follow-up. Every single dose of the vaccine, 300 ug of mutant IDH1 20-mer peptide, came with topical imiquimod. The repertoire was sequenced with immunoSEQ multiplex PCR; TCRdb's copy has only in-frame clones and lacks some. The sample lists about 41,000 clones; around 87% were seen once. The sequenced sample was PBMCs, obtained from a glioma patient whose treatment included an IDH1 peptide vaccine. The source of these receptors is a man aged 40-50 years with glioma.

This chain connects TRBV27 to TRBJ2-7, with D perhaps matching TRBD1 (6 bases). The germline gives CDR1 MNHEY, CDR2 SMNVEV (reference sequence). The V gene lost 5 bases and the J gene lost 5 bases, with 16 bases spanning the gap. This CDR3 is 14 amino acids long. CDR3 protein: CASSPRDTPHEQYF. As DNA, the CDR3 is TGTGCCAGCAGTCCCAGGGACACCCCCCACGAGCAGTACTTC.

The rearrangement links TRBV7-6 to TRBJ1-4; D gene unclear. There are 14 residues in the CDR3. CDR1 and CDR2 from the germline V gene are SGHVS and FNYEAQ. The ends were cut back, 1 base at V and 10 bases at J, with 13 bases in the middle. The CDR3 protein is CASSLGQNQGKLFF. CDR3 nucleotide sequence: TGTGCCAGCAGCTTAGGGCAGAACCAAGGAAAACTGTTTTTT.

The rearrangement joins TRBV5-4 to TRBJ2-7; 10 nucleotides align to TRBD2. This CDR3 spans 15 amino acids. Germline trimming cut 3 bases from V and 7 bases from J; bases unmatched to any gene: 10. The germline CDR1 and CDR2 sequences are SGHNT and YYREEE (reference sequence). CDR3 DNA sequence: TGTGCCAGCAGCTACCAGCGGGAGGGCCGCGGGGAGCAGTACTTC. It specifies CASSYQREGRGEQYF.

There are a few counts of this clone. This CDR3 is CASSERLAGGQDTQYF. The CDR3 DNA reads as TGTGCCAGCAGCGAAAGACTAGCGGGAGGGCAGGATACGCAGTATTTT. The chain joins TRBV4-2 to TRBJ2-3, with 14 bases matching TRBD2. V lost 5 bases and J lost 6; bases outside the gene matches: 7. This CDR3 spans 16 amino acids. Germline V gives CDR1 LGHNA, CDR2 YNFKEQ.

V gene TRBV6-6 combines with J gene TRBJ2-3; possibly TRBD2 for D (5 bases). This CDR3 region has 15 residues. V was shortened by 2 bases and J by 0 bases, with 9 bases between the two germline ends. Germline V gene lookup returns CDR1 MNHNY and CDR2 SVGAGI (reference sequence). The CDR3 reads CASSYLAASTDTQYF. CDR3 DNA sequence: TGTGCCAGCAGTTACCTAGCAGCTAGCACAGATACGCAGTATTTT.

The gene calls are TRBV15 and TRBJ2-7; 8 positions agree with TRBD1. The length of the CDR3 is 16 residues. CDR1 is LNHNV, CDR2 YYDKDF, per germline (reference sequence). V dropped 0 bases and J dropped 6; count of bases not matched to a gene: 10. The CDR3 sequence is CATSRDLADRASEQYV. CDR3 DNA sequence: TGTGCCACCAGCAGAGATTTGGCGGACAGGGCTTCCGAGCAGTACGTC.

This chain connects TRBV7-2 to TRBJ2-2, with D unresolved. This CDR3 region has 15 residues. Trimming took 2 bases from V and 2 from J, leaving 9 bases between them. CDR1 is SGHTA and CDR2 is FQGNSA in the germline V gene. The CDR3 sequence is CASSLLQINTGELFF. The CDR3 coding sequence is TGTGCCAGCAGCTTACTACAGATCAACACCGGGGAGCTGTTTTTT.

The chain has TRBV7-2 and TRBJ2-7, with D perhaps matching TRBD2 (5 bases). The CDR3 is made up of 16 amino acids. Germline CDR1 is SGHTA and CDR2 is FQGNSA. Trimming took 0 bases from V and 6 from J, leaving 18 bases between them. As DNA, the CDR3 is TGTGCCAGCAGCTTAGCGCTGGGGTCCCTTGGGAGCGAGCAGTACTTC. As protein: CASSLALGSLGSEQYF. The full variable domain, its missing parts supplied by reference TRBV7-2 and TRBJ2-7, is GAGVSQSPSNKVTEKGKDVELRCDPISGHTALYWYRQSLGQGLEFLIYFQGNSAPDKSGLPSDRFSAERTGGSVSTLTIQRTQQEDSAVYLCASSLALGSLGSEQYFGPGTRLTVT.

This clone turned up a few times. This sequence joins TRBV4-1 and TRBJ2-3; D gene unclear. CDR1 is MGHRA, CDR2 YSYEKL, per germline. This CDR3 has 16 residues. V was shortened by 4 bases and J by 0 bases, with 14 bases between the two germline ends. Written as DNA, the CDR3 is TGCGCCAGCAGCCTTTCGGGCCGTCTGAGCACAGATACGCAGTATTTT. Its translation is CASSLSGRLSTDTQYF.

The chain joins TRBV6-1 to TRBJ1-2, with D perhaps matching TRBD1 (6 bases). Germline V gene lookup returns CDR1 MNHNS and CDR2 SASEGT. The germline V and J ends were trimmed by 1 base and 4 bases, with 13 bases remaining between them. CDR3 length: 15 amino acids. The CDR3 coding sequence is TGTGCCAGCAGTGAAGGGAGAGGGGGAGGCTATGGCTACACCTTC. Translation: CASSEGRGGGYGYTF.

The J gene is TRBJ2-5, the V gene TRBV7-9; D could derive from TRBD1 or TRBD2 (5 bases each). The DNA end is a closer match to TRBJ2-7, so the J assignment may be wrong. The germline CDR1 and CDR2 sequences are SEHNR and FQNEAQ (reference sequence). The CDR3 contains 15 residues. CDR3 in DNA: TGTGCCAGCAGCTCCCGGGACCTCACCCCCAACGAGCAGTACTTC. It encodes CASSSRDLTPNEQYF.

CDR3 DNA sequence: TGTGCCAGCAGCTTAGTAGACAGGGGGCAGAACACCTTC. It translates to CASSLVDRGQNTF. This chain connects TRBV7-9 to TRBJ1-2, with TRBD1 matching 10 bases. V trimming: 1 base; J trimming: 12 bases; junction bases outside the gene matches: 5. The CDR3 has 13 residues. Germline CDR1 and CDR2: SEHNR and FQNEAQ (reference sequence).

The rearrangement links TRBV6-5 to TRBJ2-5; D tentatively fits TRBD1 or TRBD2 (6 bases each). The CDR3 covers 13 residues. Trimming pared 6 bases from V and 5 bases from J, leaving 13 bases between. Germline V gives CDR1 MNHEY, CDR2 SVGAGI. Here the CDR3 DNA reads TGTGCCAGCAGGCTGGAGGGGGTGGAGACCCAGTACTTC. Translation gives CASRLEGVETQYF.

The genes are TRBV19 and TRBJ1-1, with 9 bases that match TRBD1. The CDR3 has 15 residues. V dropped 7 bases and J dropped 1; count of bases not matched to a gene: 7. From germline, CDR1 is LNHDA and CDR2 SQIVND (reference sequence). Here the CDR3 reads CASNIGQGRNTEAFF. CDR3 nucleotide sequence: TGTGCCAGTAACATAGGACAGGGGAGGAACACTGAAGCTTTCTTT.

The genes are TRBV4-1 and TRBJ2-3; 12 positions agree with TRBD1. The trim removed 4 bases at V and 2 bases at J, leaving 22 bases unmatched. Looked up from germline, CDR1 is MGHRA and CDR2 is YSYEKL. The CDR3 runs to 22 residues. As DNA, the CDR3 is TGCGCCAGCAGCCTAAAAGCCGGGACAGGGGGCGAGTTCCTAACTGTCACAGATACGCAGTATTTT. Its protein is CASSLKAGTGGEFLTVTDTQYF.

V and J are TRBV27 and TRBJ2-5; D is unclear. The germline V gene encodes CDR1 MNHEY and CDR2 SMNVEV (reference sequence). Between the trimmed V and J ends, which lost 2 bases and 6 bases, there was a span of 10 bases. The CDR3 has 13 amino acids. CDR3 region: CASSLNGRQTQYF. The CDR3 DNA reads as TGTGCCAGCAGTTTAAACGGTCGCCAGACCCAGTACTTC.

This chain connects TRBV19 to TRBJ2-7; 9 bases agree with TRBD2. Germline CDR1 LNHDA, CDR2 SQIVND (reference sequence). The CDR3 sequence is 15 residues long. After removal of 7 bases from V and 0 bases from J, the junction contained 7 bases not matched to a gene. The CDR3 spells CASNPGTSSSYEQYF. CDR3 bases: TGTGCCAGTAATCCCGGGACTAGCAGCTCCTACGAGCAGTACTTC.

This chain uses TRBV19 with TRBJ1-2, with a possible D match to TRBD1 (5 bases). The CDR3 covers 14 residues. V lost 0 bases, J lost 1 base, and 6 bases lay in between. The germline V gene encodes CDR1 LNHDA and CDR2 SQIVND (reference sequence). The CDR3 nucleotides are TGTGCCAGTAGTATAGATGGGGGTAACTATGGCTACACCTTC. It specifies CASSIDGGNYGYTF.

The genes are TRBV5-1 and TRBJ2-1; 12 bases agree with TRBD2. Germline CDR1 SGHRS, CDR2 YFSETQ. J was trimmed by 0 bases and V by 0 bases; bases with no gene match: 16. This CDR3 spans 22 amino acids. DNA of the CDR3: TGCGCCAGCAGCTTGGTAGCTAAACAAACTAGCGGGAGGCCGAGCTCCTACAATGAGCAGTTCTTC. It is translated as CASSLVAKQTSGRPSSYNEQFF.

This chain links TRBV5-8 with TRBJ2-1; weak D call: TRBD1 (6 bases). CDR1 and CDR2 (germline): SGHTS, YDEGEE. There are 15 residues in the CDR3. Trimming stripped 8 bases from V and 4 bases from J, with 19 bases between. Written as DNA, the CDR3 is TGTGCCAGTGGGGAAACAGGGAACAAATACAATGAGCAGTTCTTC. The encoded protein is CASGETGNKYNEQFF.

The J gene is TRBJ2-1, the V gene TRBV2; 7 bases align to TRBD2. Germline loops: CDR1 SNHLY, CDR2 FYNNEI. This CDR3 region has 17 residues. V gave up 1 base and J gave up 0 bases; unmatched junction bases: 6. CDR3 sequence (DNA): TGTGCCAGCAGTGAAGGGCTCGGCGGGAGCTCCTACAATGAGCAGTTCTTC. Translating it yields CASSEGLGGSSYNEQFF.

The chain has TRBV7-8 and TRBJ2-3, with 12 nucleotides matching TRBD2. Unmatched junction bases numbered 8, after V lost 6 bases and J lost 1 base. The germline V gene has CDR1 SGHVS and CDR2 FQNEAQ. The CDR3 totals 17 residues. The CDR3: CASRPTSGGPRTDTQYF. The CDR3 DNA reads TGTGCCAGCAGACCAACTAGCGGGGGGCCGCGCACAGATACGCAGTATTTT.